Below, one TCR beta chain is given with its context. What it recognizes is unknown. The sample comes from a study of siplizumab effects on memory and regulatory T cells. Measured with immunoSEQ multiplex PCR; TCRdb has only the in-frame clones, and not every one. The table lists about 110,000 clones, roughly 92% of them singletons. V was trimmed by 0 bases and J by 14 bases, leaving 15 bases between them. Per the germline V gene, CDR1 is SNHLY and CDR2 is FYNNEI. The CDR3 is 13 residues long. Study results and limitations: To unstimulated subsets, only a minor fraction of alloreactive clones could be mapped. With siplizumab, cumulative frequency of CD4+ memory-derived alloreactive sequences dropped significantly.

This receptor was taken from a human donor in good health. The sequenced sample was CD4+ T cells sorted from blood. This chain joins TRBV2 and TRBJ2-3; D possibly corresponds to TRBD1 (6 bases). The CDR3 spells CASSEALGTPLYF. Here the CDR3 DNA reads TGTGCCAGCAGTGAAGCGCTTGGGACACCGTTGTATTTT.